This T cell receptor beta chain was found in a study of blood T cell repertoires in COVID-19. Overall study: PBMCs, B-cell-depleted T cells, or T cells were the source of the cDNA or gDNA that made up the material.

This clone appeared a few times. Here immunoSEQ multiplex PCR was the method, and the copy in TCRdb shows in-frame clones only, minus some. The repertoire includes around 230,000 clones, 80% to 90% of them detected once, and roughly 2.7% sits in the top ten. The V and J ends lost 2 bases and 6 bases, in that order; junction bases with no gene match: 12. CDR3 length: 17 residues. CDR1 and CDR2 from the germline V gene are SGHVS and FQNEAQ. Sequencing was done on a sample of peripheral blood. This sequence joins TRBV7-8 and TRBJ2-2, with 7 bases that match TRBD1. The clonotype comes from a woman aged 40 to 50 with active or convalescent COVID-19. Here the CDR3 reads CASSLNPRTGKAGELFF. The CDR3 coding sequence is TGTGCCAGCAGCTTAAACCCCCGGACAGGAAAGGCCGGGGAGCTGTTTTTT.